Detailed here is one T cell receptor beta chain. The CDR3 is 15 residues long. Germline V lookup: CDR1 MNHEY, CDR2 SMNVEV (reference sequence). Trimming removed 6 bases from V and 2 bases from J; junction bases left unmatched: 7. The sample originates from a study of blood T cell repertoires in COVID-19. Overall study context: COVID-19 samples, acute and convalescent, were from the United States, Italy and Spain. PBMCs, B-cell-depleted T cells, or T cells provided the cDNA or gDNA that made up the material.

In the authors' methods: Estimated nucleated cell counts came from reference gene primer amplification. Using immunoSEQ multiplex PCR, the repertoire was profiled, and TCRdb retains in-frame clones only, with some absent. V and J calls and clone size come straight from that table; D and trimming were deduced from the DNA. The data show more than 150,000 clones, around nine tenths seen once. The source material was peripheral blood. The gene calls are TRBV27 and TRBJ2-1; 7 bases map to TRBD1. This receptor was taken from a woman under 30 who had recovered from COVID-19. CDR3 coding DNA: TGTGCCAGCAGCTCCGGGACAGAACCCTACAATGAGCAGTTCTTC. The encoded protein is CASSSGTEPYNEQFF.